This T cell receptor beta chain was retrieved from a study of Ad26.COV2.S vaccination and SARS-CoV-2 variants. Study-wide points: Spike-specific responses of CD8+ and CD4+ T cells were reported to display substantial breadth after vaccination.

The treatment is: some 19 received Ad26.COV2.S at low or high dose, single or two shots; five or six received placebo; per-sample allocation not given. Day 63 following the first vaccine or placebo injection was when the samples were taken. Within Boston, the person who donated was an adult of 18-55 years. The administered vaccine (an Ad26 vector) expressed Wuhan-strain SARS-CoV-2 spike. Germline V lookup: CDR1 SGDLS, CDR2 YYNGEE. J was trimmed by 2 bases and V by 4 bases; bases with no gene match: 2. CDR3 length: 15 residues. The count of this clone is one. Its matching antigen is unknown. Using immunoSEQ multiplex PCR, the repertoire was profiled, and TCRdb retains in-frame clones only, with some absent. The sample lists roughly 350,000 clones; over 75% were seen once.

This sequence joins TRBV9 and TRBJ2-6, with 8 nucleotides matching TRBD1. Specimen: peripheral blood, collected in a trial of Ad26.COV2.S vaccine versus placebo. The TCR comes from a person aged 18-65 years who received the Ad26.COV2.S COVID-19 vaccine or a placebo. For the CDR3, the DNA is TGTGCCAGCAGCCCAGGGGGCACTGGGGCCAACGTCCTGACTTTC. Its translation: CASSPGGTGANVLTF.